This TCR beta chain was captured in a study of cytomegalovirus exposure and HLA in healthy donors. Germline loops: CDR1 SEHNR, CDR2 FQNEAQ (reference sequence). This CDR3 is built from 14 residues. V lost 2 bases, J lost 0 bases, and 5 bases lay in between. Broader study findings: More clonal expansion characterized HLA-associated TCR beta chains than equally common others in a later analysis. Per published reports, the classifier diagnosed cytomegalovirus status with high specificity and sensitivity. TCR beta chains numbering 150 to 200 were designated cytomegalovirus-associated. About 90% or about 30% of the time was how often most TCR beta V segments were productive, according to an earlier analysis.

In this sample, this clone turned up once. The antigen remains unidentified. The PCR made use of 60 Vbeta and 13 Jbeta primers. TCRdb keeps only in-frame clones here, not all; method: immunoSEQ multiplex PCR. The repertoire holds around 72,000 clones, with around 78% as singletons. This rearrangement joins TRBV7-9 to TRBJ1-5; D gene unclear. Material for sequencing was PBMCs. The TCR was taken from a man aged 50-59 years in good health and CMV-seronegative. The CDR3 reads CASSLRDSNQPQHF. The CDR3 DNA follows: TGTGCCAGCAGCTTACGGGATAGCAATCAGCCCCAGCATTTT. The complete variable domain, with remaining parts taken from reference TRBV7-9 and TRBJ1-5, reads DTGVSQNPRHKITKRGQNVTFRCDPISEHNRLYWYRQTLGQGPEFLTYFQNEAQLEKSRLLSDRFSAERPKGSFSTLEIQRTEQGDSAMYLCASSLRDSNQPQHFGDGTRLSIL.